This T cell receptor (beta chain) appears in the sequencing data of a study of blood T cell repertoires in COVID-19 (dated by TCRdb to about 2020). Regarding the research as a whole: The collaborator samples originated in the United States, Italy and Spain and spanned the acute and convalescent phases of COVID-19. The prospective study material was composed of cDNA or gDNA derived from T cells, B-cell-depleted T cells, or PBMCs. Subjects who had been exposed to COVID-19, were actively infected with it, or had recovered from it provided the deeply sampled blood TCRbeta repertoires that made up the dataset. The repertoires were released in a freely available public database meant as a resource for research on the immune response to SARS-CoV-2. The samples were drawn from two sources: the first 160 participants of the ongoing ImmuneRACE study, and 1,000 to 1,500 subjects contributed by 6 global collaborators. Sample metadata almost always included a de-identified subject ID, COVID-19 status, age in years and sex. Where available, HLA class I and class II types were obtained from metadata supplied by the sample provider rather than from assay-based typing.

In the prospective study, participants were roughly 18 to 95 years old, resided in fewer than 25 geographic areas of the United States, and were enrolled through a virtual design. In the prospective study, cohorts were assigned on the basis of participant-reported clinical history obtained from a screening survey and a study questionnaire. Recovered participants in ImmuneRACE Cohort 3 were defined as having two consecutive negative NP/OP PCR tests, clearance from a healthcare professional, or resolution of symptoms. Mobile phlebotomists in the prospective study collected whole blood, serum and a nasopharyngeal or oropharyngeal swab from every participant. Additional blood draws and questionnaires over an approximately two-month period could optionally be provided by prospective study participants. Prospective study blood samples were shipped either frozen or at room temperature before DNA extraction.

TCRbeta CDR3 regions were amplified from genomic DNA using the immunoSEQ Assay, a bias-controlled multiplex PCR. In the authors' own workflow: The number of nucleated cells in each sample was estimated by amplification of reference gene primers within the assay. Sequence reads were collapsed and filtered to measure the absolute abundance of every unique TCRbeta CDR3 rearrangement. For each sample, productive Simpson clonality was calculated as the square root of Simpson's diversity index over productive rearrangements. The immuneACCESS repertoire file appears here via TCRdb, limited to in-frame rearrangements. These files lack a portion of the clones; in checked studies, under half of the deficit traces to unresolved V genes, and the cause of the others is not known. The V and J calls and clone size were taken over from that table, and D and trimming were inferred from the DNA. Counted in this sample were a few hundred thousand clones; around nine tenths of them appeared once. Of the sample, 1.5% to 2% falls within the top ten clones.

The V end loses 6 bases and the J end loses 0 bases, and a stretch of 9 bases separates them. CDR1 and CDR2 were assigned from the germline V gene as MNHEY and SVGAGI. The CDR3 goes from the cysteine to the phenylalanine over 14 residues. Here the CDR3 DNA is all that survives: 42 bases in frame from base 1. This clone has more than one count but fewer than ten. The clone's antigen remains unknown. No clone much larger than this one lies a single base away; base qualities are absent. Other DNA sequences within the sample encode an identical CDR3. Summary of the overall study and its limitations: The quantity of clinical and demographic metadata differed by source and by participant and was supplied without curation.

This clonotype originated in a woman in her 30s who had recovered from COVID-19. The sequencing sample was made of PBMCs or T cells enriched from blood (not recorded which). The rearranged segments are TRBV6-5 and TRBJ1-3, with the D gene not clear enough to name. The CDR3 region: CASRRGSSGNTIYF. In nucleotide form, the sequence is TGTGCCAGCAGGCGAGGCAGCTCTGGAAACACCATATATTTT.